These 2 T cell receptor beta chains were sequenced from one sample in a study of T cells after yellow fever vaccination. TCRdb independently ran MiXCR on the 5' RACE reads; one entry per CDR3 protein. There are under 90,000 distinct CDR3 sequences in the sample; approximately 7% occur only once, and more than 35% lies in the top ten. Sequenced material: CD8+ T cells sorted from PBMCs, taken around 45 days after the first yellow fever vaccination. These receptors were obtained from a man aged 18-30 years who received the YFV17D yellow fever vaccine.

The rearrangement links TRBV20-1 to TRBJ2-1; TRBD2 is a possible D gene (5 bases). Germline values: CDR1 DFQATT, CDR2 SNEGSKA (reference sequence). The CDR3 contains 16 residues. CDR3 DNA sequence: TGCTGTTCTAGAGATCTCCTCGAGACTACAAAGAATGAGCAGTTCTTC. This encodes CCSRDLLETTKNEQFF.

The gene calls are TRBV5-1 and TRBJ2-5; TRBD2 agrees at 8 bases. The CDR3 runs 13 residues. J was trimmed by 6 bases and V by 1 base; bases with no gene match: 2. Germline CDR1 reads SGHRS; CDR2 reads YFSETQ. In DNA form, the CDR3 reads TGCGCCAGCAGCTTGCGGGGGGGAAAGACCCAGTACTTC. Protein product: CASSLRGGKTQYF.